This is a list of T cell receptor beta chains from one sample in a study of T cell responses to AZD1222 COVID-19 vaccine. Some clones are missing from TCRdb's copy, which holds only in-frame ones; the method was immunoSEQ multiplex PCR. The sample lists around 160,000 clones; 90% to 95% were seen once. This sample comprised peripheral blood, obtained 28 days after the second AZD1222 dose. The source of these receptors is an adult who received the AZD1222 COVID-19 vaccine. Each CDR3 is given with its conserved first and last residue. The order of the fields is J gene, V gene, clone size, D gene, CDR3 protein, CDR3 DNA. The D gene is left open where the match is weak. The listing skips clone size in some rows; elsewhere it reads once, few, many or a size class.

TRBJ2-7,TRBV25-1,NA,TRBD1,CASSPWTGSSYEQYF,TGTGCCAGCAGTCCCTGGACAGGGAGCTCCTACGAGCAGTACTTC
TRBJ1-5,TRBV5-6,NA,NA,CASSPDPTGNQPQHF,TGTGCCAGCAGCCCAGACCCGACGGGCAATCAGCCCCAGCATTTT
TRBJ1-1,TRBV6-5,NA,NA,CASSYAHEAFF,TGTGCCAGCAGTTACGCGCATGAAGCTTTCTTT
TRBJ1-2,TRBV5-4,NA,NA,CASSLPGLTRDGYTF,TGTGCCAGCAGCCTCCCTGGGCTGACGAGGGATGGCTACACCTTC
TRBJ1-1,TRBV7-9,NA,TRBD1,CASSYTGQGNTEAFF,TGTGCCAGCAGCTACACCGGACAGGGAAACACTGAAGCTTTCTTT
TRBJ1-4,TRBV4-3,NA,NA,CASSQEETDPNEKLFF,TGCGCCAGCAGCCAAGAGGAGACAGACCCTAATGAAAAACTGTTTTTT
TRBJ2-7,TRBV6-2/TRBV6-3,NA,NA,CASNPSAAYTYEQYF,TGTGCCAGCAACCCCTCGGCCGCCTATACCTACGAGCAGTACTTC
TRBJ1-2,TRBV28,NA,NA,CASTGNYGYTF,TGTGCCAGCACCGGGAACTATGGCTACACCTTC
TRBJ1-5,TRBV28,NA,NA,CASSILDAGISNQPQHF,TGTGCCAGCAGTATCTTGGACGCCGGGATTAGCAATCAGCCCCAGCATTTT
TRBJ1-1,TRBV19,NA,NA,CASSDTGINTEAFF,TGTGCCAGTAGTGACACAGGGATAAACACTGAAGCTTTCTTT
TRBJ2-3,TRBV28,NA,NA,CASSLLSAGYRTTDTQYF,TGTGCCAGCAGTTTACTTTCGGCGGGGTATCGGACCACAGATACGCAGTATTTT
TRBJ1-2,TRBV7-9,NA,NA,CASSLAYAVGGYTF,TGTGCCAGCAGCTTAGCGTATGCGGTGGGGGGCTACACCTTC
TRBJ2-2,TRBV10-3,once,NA,CAIGGGANTGELFF,TGTGCCATCGGAGGAGGAGCGAACACCGGGGAGCTGTTTTTT
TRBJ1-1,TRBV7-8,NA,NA,CASSLGHSNTEAFF,TGTGCCAGCAGCTTAGGGCACAGTAACACTGAAGCTTTCTTT
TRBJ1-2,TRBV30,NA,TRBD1,CAWTPGTGYGYTF,TGTGCCTGGACCCCCGGGACAGGGTATGGCTACACCTTC
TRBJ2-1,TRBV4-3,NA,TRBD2,CASSQGVAGGGYNEQFF,TGCGCCAGCAGCCAAGGGGTAGCGGGAGGGGGTTACAATGAGCAGTTCTTC